The TCR beta chain described here comes from a study of Graves' ophthalmopathy and Graves' hyperthyroidism. Study information: Pretreatment peripheral blood was obtained at initial diagnosis.

Germline V gives CDR1 SGHVS, CDR2 FQNEAQ. The CDR3 sequence is 14 residues long. V dropped 0 bases and J dropped 4 bases, with 7 bases sitting between them. Amplification of TCR beta CDR3 regions used RNA transcripts. The workflow started with a first-round RT-PCR run with HTBI primers and then moved on to a second-round multiplex PCR. Via MiXCR, TCRdb re-called the multiplex PCR reads, giving one row per CDR3 protein. There are about 700,000 distinct CDR3 sequences in the sample; around 40% occur only once, and approximately 46% lies in the top ten. Ophthalmopathy in the donors was of moderate-to-severe activity, with CAS ≥3, NOSPECS ≥4 and duration under 3 months. Excluded were patients with other autoimmune diseases, uncontrolled infections, pregnancy or lactation. Concerning this clonotype: Its antigen is unknown.

Study-level results: Ophthalmopathy progression was predicted with 55% to 71% sensitivity and 72% to 75% specificity.

This clonotype was sampled from an adult man with Graves' ophthalmopathy. The sequenced material came from peripheral blood. The chain couples TRBV7-8 to TRBJ1-3, with D uncertain. CDR3 amino acids: CASSLAKSGNTIYF. DNA for the CDR3: TGTGCCAGCAGCTTAGCTAAGTCGGGAAACACCATATATTTT.